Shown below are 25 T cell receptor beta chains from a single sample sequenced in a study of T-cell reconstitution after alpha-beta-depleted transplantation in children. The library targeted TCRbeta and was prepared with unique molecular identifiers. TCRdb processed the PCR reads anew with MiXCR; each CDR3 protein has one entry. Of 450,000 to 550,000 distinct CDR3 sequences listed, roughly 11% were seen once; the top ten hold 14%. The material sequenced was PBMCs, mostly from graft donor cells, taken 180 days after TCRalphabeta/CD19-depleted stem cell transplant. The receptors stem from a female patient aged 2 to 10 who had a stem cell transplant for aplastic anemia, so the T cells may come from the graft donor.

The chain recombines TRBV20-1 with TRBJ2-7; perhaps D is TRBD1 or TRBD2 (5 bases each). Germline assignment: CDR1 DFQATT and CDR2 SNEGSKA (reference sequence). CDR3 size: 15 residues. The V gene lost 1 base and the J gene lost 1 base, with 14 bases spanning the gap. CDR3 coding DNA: TGCAGTGCTAGAGCTTGGGGGTTTGGGTCCTACGAGCAGTACGTC. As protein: CSARAWGFGSYEQYV.

CDR3 sequence (DNA): TGCGCCAGCAATGGGGACAGCCCGGGTTTCGAGCAGTACTTC. Amino acids: CASNGDSPGFEQYF. The chain couples TRBV5-1 to TRBJ2-7, with 7 bases fitting TRBD1. The CDR3 spans 14 residues. Germline-derived CDR1 and CDR2 are SGHRS and YFSETQ. J gave up 6 bases and V 6 bases, and 12 bases lay outside the gene matches.

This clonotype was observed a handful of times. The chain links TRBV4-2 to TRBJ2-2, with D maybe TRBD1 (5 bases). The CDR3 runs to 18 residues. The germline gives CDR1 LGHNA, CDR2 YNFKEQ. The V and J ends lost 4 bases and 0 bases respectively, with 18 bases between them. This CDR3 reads CASSPQGGRISNTGELFF. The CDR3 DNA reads TGTGCCAGCAGCCCCCAGGGTGGACGGATATCGAACACCGGGGAGCTGTTTTTT.

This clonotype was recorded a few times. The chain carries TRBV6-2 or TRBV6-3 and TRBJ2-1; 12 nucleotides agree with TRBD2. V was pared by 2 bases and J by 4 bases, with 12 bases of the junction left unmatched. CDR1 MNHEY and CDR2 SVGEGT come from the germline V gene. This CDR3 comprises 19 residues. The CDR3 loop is CASSYDLLAGGPSYNEQFF. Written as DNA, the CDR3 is TGTGCCAGCAGTTACGACCTGCTAGCGGGAGGGCCGAGTTACAATGAGCAGTTCTTC.

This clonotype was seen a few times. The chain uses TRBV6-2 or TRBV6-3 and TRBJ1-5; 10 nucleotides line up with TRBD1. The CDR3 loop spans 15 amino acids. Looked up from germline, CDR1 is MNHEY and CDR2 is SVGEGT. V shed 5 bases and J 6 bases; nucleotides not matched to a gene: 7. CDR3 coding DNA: TGTGCCAGCAGTCACCCGCGGACAGGGGGTCAGCCCCAGCATTTT. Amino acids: CASSHPRTGGQPQHF.

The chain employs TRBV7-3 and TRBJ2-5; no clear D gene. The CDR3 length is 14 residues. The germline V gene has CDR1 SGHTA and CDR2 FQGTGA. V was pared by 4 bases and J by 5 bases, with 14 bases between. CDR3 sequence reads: CASSSTIKAETQYF. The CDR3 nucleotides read TGTGCCAGCAGCTCCACGATTAAGGCGGAGACCCAGTACTTC.

The chain's CDR3 is CASSRTGFHEQYF. The CDR3 region has the DNA TGTGCCAGCAGCCGGACAGGGTTCCACGAGCAGTACTTC. The chain is built from TRBV7-9 and TRBJ2-7; 8 bases line up with TRBD1. Germline lookup yields CDR1 SEHNR and CDR2 FQNEAQ (reference sequence). This CDR3 is 13 amino acids long. J lost 5 bases, V lost 5 bases, and 5 bases had no gene match.

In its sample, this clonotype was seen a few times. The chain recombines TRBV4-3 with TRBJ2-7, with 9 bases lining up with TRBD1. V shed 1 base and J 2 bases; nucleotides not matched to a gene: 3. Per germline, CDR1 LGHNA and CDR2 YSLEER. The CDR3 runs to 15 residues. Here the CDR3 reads CASSQGTGDPYEQYF. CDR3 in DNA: TGCGCCAGCAGCCAAGGGACAGGGGATCCCTACGAGCAGTACTTC.

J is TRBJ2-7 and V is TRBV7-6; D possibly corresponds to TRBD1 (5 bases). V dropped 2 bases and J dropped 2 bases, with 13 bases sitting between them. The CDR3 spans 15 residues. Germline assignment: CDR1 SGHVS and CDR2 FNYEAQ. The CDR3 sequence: CASSLSLGRAYEQYF. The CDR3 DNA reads TGTGCCAGCAGCTTATCGCTCGGCAGGGCCTACGAGCAGTACTTC.

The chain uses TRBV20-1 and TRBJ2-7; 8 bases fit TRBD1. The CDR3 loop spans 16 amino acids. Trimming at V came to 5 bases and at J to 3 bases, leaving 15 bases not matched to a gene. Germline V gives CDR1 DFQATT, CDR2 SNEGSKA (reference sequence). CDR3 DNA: TGCAGTGCTGTATACCTTGACAGGGGAGGAGGCTACGAGCAGTACTTC. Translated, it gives CSAVYLDRGGGYEQYF.

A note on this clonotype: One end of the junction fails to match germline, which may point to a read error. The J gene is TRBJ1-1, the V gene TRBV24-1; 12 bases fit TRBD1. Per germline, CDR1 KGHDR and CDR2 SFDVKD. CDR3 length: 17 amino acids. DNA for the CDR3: TGTGCCACCAGTGGTCCCGGGACAGGGGGCTATGGCACTGAAGTTTTCTTT. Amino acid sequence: CATSGPGTGGYGTEVFF.

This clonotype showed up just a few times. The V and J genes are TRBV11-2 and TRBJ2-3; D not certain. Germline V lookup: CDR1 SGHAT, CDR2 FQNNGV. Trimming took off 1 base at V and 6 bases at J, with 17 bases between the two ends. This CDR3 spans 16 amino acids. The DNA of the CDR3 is TGTGCCAGCAGCTTAGTACTCTCCCCGGTCACGGATACGCAGTATTTT. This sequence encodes CASSLVLSPVTDTQYF.

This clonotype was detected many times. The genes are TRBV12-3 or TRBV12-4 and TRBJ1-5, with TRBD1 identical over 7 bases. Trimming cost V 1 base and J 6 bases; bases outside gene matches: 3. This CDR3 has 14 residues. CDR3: CASSLGQGVQPQHF. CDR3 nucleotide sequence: TGTGCCAGCAGTTTAGGCCAGGGGGTTCAGCCCCAGCATTTT.

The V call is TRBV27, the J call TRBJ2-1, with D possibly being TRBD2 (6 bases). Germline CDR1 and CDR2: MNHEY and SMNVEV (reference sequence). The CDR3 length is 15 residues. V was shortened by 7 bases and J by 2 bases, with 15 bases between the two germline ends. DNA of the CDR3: TGTGCCAGCACCTATCGGGGGATGACCTACAATGAGCAGTTCTTC. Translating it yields CASTYRGMTYNEQFF.

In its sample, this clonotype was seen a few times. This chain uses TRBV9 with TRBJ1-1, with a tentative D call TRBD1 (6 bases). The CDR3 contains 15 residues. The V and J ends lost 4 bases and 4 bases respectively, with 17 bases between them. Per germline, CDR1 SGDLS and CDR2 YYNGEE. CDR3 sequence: CASSQAGGPGTEAFF. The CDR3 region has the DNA TGTGCCAGCAGCCAGGCCGGGGGGCCGGGCACTGAAGCTTTCTTT.

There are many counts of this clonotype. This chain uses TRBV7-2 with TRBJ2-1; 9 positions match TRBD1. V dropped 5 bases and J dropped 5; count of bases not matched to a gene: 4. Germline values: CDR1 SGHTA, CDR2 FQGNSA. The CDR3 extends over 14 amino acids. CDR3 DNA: TGTGCCAGCAGCAACAGGGGGCACGACAATGAGCAGTTCTTC. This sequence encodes CASSNRGHDNEQFF.

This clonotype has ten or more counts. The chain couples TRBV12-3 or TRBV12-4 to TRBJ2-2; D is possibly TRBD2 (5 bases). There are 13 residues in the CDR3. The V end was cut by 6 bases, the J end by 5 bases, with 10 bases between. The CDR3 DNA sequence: TGTGCCAGCAGGACGAGAGGGACCGGGGAGCTGTTTTTT. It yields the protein CASRTRGTGELFF.

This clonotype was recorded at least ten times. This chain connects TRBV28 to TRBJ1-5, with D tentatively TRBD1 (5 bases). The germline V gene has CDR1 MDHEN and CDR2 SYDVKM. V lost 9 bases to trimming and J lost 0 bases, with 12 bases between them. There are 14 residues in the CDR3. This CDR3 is CASDSLYSNQPQHF. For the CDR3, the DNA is TGTGCCAGTGACAGTTTATATAGCAATCAGCCCCAGCATTTT.

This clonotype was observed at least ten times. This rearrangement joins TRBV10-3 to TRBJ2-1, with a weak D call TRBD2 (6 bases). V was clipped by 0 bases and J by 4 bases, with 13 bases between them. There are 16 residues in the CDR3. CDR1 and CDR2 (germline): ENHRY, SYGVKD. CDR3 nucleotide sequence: TGTGCCATCAGTGAGTCAGGGCGCGGGGAGTACAATGAGCAGTTCTTC. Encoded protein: CAISESGRGEYNEQFF.

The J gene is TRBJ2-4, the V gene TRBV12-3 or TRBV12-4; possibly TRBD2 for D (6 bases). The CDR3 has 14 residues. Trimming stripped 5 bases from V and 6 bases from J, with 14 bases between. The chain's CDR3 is CASSSYQGLNIQYF. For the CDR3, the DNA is TGTGCCAGCAGTAGCTACCAGGGACTAAACATTCAGTACTTC.

The CDR3 nucleotides are TGTGCCACCAGTGATCCCGGACAGGAGACCTACAATGAGCAGTTCTTC. This encodes CATSDPGQETYNEQFF. This chain uses TRBV24-1 with TRBJ2-1; 7 bases align to TRBD1. Per the germline V gene, CDR1 is KGHDR and CDR2 is SFDVKD. CDR3 length: 16 amino acids. After removal of 3 bases from V and 2 bases from J, the junction contained 6 bases not matched to a gene.

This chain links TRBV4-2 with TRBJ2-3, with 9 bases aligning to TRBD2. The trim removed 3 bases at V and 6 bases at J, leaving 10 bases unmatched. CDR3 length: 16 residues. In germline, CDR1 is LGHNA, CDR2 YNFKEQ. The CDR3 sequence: CASSQTSGVPMDTQYF. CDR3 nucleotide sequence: TGTGCCAGCAGCCAGACTAGCGGAGTCCCCATGGATACGCAGTATTTT.

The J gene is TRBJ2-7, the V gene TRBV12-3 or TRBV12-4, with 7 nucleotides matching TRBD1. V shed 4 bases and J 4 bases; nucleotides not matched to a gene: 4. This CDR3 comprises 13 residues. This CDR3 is CASSSRDRYEQYF. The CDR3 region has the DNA TGTGCCAGCAGTTCCAGGGACAGATACGAGCAGTACTTC.

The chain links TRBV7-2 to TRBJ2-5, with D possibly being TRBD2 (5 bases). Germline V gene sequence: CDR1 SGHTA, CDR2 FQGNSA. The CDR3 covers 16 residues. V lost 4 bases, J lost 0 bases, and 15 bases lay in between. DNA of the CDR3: TGTGCCAGCAGCTCCCCCGGACTCCAGTACCAAGAGACCCAGTACTTC. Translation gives CASSSPGLQYQETQYF.

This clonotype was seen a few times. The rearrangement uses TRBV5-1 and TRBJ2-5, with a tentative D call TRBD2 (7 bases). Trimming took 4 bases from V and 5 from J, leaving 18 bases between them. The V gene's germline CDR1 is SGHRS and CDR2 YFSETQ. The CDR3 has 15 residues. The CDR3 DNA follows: TGCGCCAGCAGCATCCGTCGGGGGGCCGACGAGACCCAGTACTTC. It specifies CASSIRRGADETQYF.